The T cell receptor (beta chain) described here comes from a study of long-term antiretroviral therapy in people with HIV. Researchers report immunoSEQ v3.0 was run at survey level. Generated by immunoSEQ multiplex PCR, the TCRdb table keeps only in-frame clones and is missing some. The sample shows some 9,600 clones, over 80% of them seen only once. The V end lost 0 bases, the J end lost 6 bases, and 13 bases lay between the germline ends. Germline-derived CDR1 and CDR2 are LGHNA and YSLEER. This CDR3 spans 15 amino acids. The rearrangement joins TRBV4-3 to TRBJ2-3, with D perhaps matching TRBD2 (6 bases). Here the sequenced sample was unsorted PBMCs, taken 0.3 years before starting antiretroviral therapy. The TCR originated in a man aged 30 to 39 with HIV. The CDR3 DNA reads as TGCGCCAGCAGCCAAGAAATGAGGGAGGTGGATACGCAGTATTTT. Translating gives CASSQEMREVDTQYF.